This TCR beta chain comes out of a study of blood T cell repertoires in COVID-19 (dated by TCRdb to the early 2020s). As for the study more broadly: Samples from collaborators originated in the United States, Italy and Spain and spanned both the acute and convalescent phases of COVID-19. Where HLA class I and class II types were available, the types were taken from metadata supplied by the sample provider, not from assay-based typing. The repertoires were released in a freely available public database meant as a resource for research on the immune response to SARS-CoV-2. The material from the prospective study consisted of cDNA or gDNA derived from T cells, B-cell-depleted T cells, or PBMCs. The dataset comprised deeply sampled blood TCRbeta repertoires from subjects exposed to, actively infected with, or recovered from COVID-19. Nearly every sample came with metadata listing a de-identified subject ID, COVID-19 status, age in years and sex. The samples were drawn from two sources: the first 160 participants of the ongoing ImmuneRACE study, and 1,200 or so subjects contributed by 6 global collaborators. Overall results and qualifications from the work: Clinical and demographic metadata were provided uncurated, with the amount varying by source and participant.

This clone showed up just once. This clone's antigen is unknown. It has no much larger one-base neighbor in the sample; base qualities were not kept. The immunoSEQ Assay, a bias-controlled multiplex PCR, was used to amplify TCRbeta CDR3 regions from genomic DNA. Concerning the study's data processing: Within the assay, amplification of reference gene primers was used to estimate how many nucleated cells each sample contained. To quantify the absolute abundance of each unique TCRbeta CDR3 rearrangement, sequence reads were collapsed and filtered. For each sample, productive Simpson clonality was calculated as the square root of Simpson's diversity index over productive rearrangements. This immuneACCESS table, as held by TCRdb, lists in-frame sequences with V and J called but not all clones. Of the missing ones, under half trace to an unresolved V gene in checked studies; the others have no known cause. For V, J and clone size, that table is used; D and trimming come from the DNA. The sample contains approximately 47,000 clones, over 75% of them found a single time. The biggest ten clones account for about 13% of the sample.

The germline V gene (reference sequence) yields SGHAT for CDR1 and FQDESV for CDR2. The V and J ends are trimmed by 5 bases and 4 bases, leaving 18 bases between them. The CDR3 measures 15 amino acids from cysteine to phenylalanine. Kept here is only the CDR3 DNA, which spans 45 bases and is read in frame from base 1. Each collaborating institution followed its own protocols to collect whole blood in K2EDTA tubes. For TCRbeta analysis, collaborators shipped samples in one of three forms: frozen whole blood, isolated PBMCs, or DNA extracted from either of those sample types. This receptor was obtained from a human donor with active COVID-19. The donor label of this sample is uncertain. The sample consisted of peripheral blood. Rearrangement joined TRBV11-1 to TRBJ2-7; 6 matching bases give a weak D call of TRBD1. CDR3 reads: CASSTGNLDSYEQYF. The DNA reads TGTGCCAGCAGCACTGGGAACCTGGACAGTTACGAGCAGTACTTC.